Sequencing of this TCR beta chain was carried out in a study of blood T cells in healthy people across ages. CDR1 is SGDLS and CDR2 is YYNGEE in the germline V gene. Trimming took 4 bases from V and 6 from J; bases not matched to a gene: 5. This CDR3 is 14 amino acids long. For the second PCR, which ran for roughly 6 to 11 cycles, a sample-barcoded 5' primer and a J-beta primer mix were used. TCRdb re-derived calls from the 5' RACE reads in MiXCR, one entry per CDR3 protein. Altogether roughly 1 million distinct CDR3 sequences are present, under 30% being singletons, with the ten largest covering 0.75%. The authors extracted at least 6 micrograms of total RNA per sample. These data were also filed under a second study, of T cells of mothers and their children. According to that study: Each donor was one of three healthy Caucasian mothers or one of their six children. It was related mother-child pairs that showed slightly higher overlap than unrelated pairs, without reaching significance. No clones detected were persistent microchimeric T cell clones.

Material: blood. J is TRBJ1-4 and V is TRBV9, with 8 positions matching TRBD1. The sequence derives from a girl aged 2 to 10 in good health. The CDR3 reads CASSHPTGDEKLFF. CDR3 nucleotides: TGTGCCAGCAGCCACCCGACAGGGGATGAAAAACTGTTTTTT.